This T cell receptor (beta chain) emerged from a study of T cells expressing NK-cell markers. TCRdb re-called the 5' RACE reads and shows each CDR3 protein once, DNA omitted. This sample's clone table lists approximately 380,000 distinct CDR3 sequences. Germline V gene lookup returns CDR1 MNHEY and CDR2 SMNVEV (reference sequence). This CDR3 region has 15 residues. Specimen: blood T cells: a sorted CD56 or NKG2C T cell subset, CD4+ or CD8+ T cells, or bulk PBMC T cells (not recorded which). The chain recombines TRBV27 with TRBJ2-1; TCRdb selects TRBD2, and the lack of DNA leaves this call unchecked. This sequence originates from a man aged 18-70 years in good health. The CDR3 reads CASTKRRGNADEQFF.